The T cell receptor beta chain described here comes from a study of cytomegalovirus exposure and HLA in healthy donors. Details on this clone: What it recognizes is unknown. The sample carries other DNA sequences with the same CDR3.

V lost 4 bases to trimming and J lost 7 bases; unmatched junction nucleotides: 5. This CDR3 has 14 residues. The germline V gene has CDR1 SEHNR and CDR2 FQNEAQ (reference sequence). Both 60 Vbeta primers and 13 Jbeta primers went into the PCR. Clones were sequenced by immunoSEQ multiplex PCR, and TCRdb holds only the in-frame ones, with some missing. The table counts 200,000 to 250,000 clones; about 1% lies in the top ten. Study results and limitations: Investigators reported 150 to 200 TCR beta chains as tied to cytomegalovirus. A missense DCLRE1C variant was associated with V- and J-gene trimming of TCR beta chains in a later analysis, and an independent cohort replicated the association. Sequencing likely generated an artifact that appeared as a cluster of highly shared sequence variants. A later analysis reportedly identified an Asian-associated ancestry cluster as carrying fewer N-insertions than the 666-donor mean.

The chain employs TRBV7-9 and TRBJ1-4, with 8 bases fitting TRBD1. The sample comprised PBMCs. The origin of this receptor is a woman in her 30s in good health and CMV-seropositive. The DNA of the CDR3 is TGTGCCAGCAGCTCCGGACAGGGAAGTGAAAAACTGTTTTTT. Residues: CASSSGQGSEKLFF.